This entry lists 9 T cell receptor beta chains sequenced from one sample in a study of blood T cell repertoires in COVID-19. Using immunoSEQ multiplex PCR, the repertoire was profiled, and TCRdb retains in-frame clones only, with some absent. The top ten hold 3% to 4% of the sample, which has about 120,000 clones, approximately 85% seen once. What was sequenced was peripheral blood. The receptors come from a man in his forties with acute or convalescent COVID-19.

For the CDR3, the DNA is TGCGCCAGCAGCCAAAGAGTTAAATGGGACAGGGTGGGGGATCAGCCCCAGCATTTT. It specifies CASSQRVKWDRVGDQPQHF. V usage is TRBV4-1 and J usage is TRBJ1-5; TRBD1 aligns across 9 bases. Trimming at V came to 2 bases and at J to 5 bases, leaving 16 bases not matched to a gene. Germline loops: CDR1 MGHRA, CDR2 YSYEKL. This CDR3 comprises 19 residues.

The genes are TRBV10-1 and TRBJ2-3; D is perhaps TRBD2 (5 bases). V lost 0 bases and J lost 2, with 12 bases in between. The CDR3 contains 16 residues. CDR1 is WNHNN and CDR2 is SYGVQD in the germline V gene (reference sequence). The CDR3 loop is CASSESRRAFTDTQYF. The CDR3, as DNA: TGCGCCAGCAGTGAGTCACGGCGGGCCTTCACAGATACGCAGTATTTT.

The genes are TRBV6-1 and TRBJ2-1, with D hard to call. This CDR3 comprises 13 residues. Deletions cut 3 bases from V and 4 bases from J, with 7 bases between. Germline lookup yields CDR1 MNHNS and CDR2 SASEGT. The CDR3 DNA reads as TGTGCCAGCAGTGAGATCAGGTACAATGAGCAGTTCTTC. Amino acid sequence: CASSEIRYNEQFF.

This chain links TRBV24-1 with TRBJ2-7; D perhaps matches TRBD2 (6 bases). CDR1 and CDR2 (germline): KGHDR, SFDVKD. This CDR3 has 13 amino acids. V dropped 10 bases and J dropped 2 bases, with 14 bases sitting between them. This CDR3 is CATGTGGTYEQYF. CDR3 DNA: TGTGCCACTGGGACTGGAGGAACCTACGAGCAGTACTTC.

The chain combines TRBV9 with TRBJ2-7; D may be TRBD2 (5 bases). The germline CDR1 and CDR2 sequences are SGDLS and YYNGEE. V lost 3 bases, J lost 6 bases, and 13 bases lay in between. The CDR3 length is 13 residues. The CDR3 loop reads CASSATPGSEQYF. The CDR3 DNA follows: TGTGCCAGCAGCGCAACGCCGGGGAGCGAGCAGTACTTC.

This clone was recorded once. The V call is TRBV6-6, the J call TRBJ2-3, with 10 bases matching TRBD2. Germline lookup yields CDR1 MNHNY and CDR2 SVGAGI (reference sequence). V was pared by 5 bases and J by 3 bases, with 20 bases of the junction left unmatched. This CDR3 is built from 20 residues. The CDR3: CASSQLYSGGAVAFTDTQYF. In DNA, the CDR3 is TGTGCCAGCAGTCAATTATACAGCGGGGGGGCCGTAGCTTTTACAGATACGCAGTATTTT.

The J gene is TRBJ2-5, the V gene TRBV30, with 8 bases identical to TRBD1. Germline values: CDR1 GTSNPN, CDR2 SVGIG (reference sequence). The V segment lost 2 bases and the J segment 5 bases; nucleotides outside the gene matches: 7. The CDR3 extends over 14 amino acids. The CDR3 bases are TGTGCCTGGAGTCCGGACAGGGATGCGGAGACCCAGTACTTC. It specifies CAWSPDRDAETQYF.

The chain is built from TRBV30 and TRBJ1-1; D ambiguous. V lost 4 bases and J 7 bases, leaving 13 bases between the germline ends. Per germline, CDR1 GTSNPN and CDR2 SVGIG (reference sequence). This CDR3 is 12 amino acids long. CDR3 loop: CAWTGRRDEAFF. The CDR3 DNA sequence: TGTGCCTGGACGGGAAGACGGGATGAAGCTTTCTTT.

The genes are TRBV11-1 and TRBJ1-1; D unclear. CDR1 SGHAT and CDR2 FQDESV come from the germline V gene (reference sequence). V lost 5 bases, J lost 3 bases, and 7 bases lay in between. This CDR3 spans 12 amino acids. The CDR3 coding sequence is TGTGCCAGCAGCCTTGTAGACACTGAAGCTTTCTTT. It is translated as CASSLVDTEAFF.